These 19 T cell receptor beta chains came from one sample sequenced in a study of cytomegalovirus exposure and HLA in healthy donors. Some clones are missing from TCRdb's copy, which holds only in-frame ones; the method was immunoSEQ multiplex PCR. The data contain fewer than 95,000 clones, 85% to 95% of them singletons. Material for sequencing was PBMCs. Source of these receptors: a woman under 30 in good health and CMV-seronegative.

The rearrangement links TRBV30 to TRBJ1-6; D gene uncertain. This CDR3 spans 13 amino acids. Germline V lookup: CDR1 GTSNPN, CDR2 SVGIG (reference sequence). V lost 4 bases and J 7 bases, leaving 11 bases between the germline ends. The DNA for the CDR3 is TGTGCCTGGAACCACCTGGAGAATTCACCCCTCCACTTT. It translates to CAWNHLENSPLHF.

CDR3 in DNA: TGCAGCGTTGAAGATCCCTACAGGGGTATAGGCTACACCTTC. This gives the protein CSVEDPYRGIGYTF. V is TRBV29-1 and J is TRBJ1-2; TRBD1 agrees at 7 bases. After removal of 0 bases from V and 8 bases from J, the junction contained 9 bases not matched to a gene. The germline V gene has CDR1 SQVTM and CDR2 ANQGSEA. The CDR3 extends over 14 amino acids.

The gene calls are TRBV7-9 and TRBJ1-4, with D unclear. V was cut by 4 bases and J by 3 bases, with 18 bases left in between. CDR1 is SEHNR, CDR2 FQNEAQ, per germline (reference sequence). There are 17 residues in the CDR3. CDR3: CASSSPTPGSANEKLFF. CDR3 nucleotides: TGTGCCAGCAGCTCACCCACTCCGGGTTCGGCTAATGAAAAACTGTTTTTT. The whole variable domain, remainder taken from reference TRBV7-9 and TRBJ1-4, is DTGVSQNPRHKITKRGQNVTFRCDPISEHNRLYWYRQTLGQGPEFLTYFQNEAQLEKSRLLSDRFSAERPKGSFSTLEIQRTEQGDSAMYLCASSSPTPGSANEKLFFGSGTQLSVL.

This chain links TRBV29-1 with TRBJ1-2, with unresolved D. V was clipped by 1 base and J by 4 bases, with 16 bases between them. This CDR3 is built from 15 residues. Germline lookup yields CDR1 SQVTM and CDR2 ANQGSEA. CDR3 DNA sequence: TGCAGCGTTGAAGGTAGCGCGGGATCGACCTATGGCTACACCTTC. This encodes CSVEGSAGSTYGYTF.

The chain links TRBV7-6 to TRBJ1-2; perhaps TRBD1 as D (6 bases). This CDR3 spans 15 amino acids. V gave up 5 bases and J gave up 1 base, with 14 bases separating them. Per germline, CDR1 SGHVS and CDR2 FNYEAQ. The CDR3, as DNA: TGTGCCAGCAGCCGGGGGCGGGGGGTTAACTATGGCTACACCTTC. Its translation is CASSRGRGVNYGYTF.

This rearrangement joins TRBV5-1 to TRBJ1-5, with D unclear. CDR1 SGHRS and CDR2 YFSETQ come from the germline V gene. The V end was cut by 0 bases, the J end by 7 bases, with 14 bases between. This CDR3 contains 15 residues. In DNA form, the CDR3 reads TGCGCCAGCAGCTTGGGGACTGGAAGATTCCAGCCCCAGCATTTT. Translating it yields CASSLGTGRFQPQHF.

V and J are TRBV6-6 and TRBJ1-6, with 7 nucleotides matching TRBD1. V was pared by 6 bases and J by 7 bases, with 9 bases of the junction left unmatched. The V gene's germline CDR1 is MNHNY and CDR2 SVGAGI (reference sequence). The CDR3 extends over 15 amino acids. The CDR3 coding sequence is TGTGCCAGCAGCCGTCTTGAGGGGGCAAATTCACCCCTCCACTTT. It yields the protein CASSRLEGANSPLHF.

The V call is TRBV6-5, the J call TRBJ2-2, with 8 bases aligning to TRBD2. This CDR3 spans 16 amino acids. V lost 4 bases and J lost 3; bases outside the gene matches: 7. The germline V gene encodes CDR1 MNHEY and CDR2 SVGAGI. The CDR3 spells CASSSITGGHTGELFF. The CDR3 nucleotides are TGTGCCAGCAGTTCTATAACGGGGGGGCACACCGGGGAGCTGTTTTTT.

The chain couples TRBV7-9 to TRBJ2-2, with D possibly matching TRBD2 (5 bases). V lost 8 bases and J 7 bases, leaving 14 bases between the germline ends. The V gene's germline CDR1 is SEHNR and CDR2 FQNEAQ (reference sequence). The CDR3 contains 13 residues. CDR3 bases: TGTGCCAGCCAACCGTCGGGGAACGGGGAGCTGTTTTTT. Residues: CASQPSGNGELFF.

The rearrangement joins TRBV28 to TRBJ1-2, with a possible D match to TRBD1 (5 bases). CDR3 length: 12 amino acids. Germline values: CDR1 MDHEN, CDR2 SYDVKM. Between the trimmed V and J ends, which lost 2 bases and 8 bases, there was a span of 9 bases. The CDR3 reads CASSLTGRGYTF. The CDR3, as DNA: TGTGCCAGCAGTTTAACAGGACGGGGCTACACCTTC.

This rearrangement joins TRBV7-3 to TRBJ2-3, with D perhaps TRBD2 (5 bases). The CDR3 runs 16 residues. The germline V and J ends were trimmed by 4 bases and 3 bases, with 17 bases remaining between them. Germline V gene lookup returns CDR1 SGHTA and CDR2 FQGTGA. Here the CDR3 DNA reads TGTGCCAGCAGCTCTTCAGTCGGGGTTGTGACAGATACGCAGTATTTT. As protein: CASSSSVGVVTDTQYF.

The chain couples TRBV30 to TRBJ2-2; D not resolved. CDR1 GTSNPN and CDR2 SVGIG come from the germline V gene (reference sequence). There are 12 residues in the CDR3. The V gene lost 5 bases and the J gene lost 4 bases, with 8 bases spanning the gap. The CDR3 bases are TGTGCCTGGGGAGTTAGCACCGGGGAGCTGTTTTTT. Its protein is CAWGVSTGELFF.

The V gene is TRBV12-5, the J gene TRBJ1-1, with D possibly being TRBD1 (5 bases). Germline CDR1 and CDR2: LGHNT and FRNRAP. The CDR3 spans 12 residues. Trimming removed 1 base from V and 9 bases from J, with 9 bases in between. The CDR3: CASGLGQGQAFF. Written as DNA, the CDR3 is TGTGCTAGTGGTTTGGGGCAGGGCCAAGCTTTCTTT. Based on the CDR3 plus reference TRBV12-5 and TRBJ1-1, the full variable domain is DARVTQTPRHKVTEMGQEVTMRCQPILGHNTVFWYRQTMMQGLELLAYFRNRAPLDDSGMPKDRFSAEMPDATLATLKIQPSEPRDSAVYFCASGLGQGQAFFGQGTRLTVV.

CDR3 coding DNA: TGTGCCAGCAGATACGGGGGGGGCGTTAATGAAAAACTGTTTTTT. Its protein product is CASRYGGGVNEKLFF. The chain is built from TRBV27 and TRBJ1-4; D is perhaps TRBD1 (6 bases). V lost 6 bases to trimming and J lost 4 bases, with 15 bases between them. Germline V gene sequence: CDR1 MNHEY, CDR2 SMNVEV (reference sequence). The length of the CDR3 is 15 residues.

The CDR3 loop reads CASSVTPDRGPSYNEQFF. The DNA for the CDR3 is TGTGCCAGCAGCGTCACCCCCGACAGGGGACCCTCCTACAATGAGCAGTTCTTC. V is TRBV9 and J is TRBJ2-1, with 8 bases identical to TRBD1. This CDR3 has 18 amino acids. CDR1 is SGDLS, CDR2 YYNGEE, per germline. The ends lost 2 bases at V and 0 bases at J; junction bases unmatched: 10.

This clone was seen a single time. This chain uses TRBV6-1 with TRBJ1-2; 7 nucleotides line up with TRBD1. This CDR3 spans 15 amino acids. V gave up 7 bases and J gave up 5 bases; unmatched junction bases: 13. In germline, CDR1 is MNHNS, CDR2 SASEGT. CDR3 DNA sequence: TGTGCCAGCACCGCGCTTTCGACAGGGTCTTATGGCTACACCTTC. The encoded protein is CASTALSTGSYGYTF.

The chain has TRBV6-1 and TRBJ2-1, with TRBD1 matching over 12 bases. The V segment lost 5 bases and the J segment 9 bases; nucleotides outside the gene matches: 5. Germline V CDR1 and CDR2: MNHNS, SASEGT. The CDR3 length is 14 residues. CDR3 DNA sequence: TGTGCCAGCAGTTCGGGACAGGGGGCTCGTGAGCAGTTCTTC. It yields the protein CASSSGQGAREQFF.

The rearrangement uses TRBV7-9 and TRBJ1-1, with a possible D match to TRBD1 (5 bases). Trimming took 8 bases from V and 4 from J, leaving 14 bases between them. The CDR3 is made up of 13 amino acids. Germline V gene lookup returns CDR1 SEHNR and CDR2 FQNEAQ (reference sequence). CDR3 coding DNA: TGTGCCAGCGGCTCCTCGGGGGGCACTGAAGCTTTCTTT. Its protein is CASGSSGGTEAFF.

This chain connects TRBV18 to TRBJ1-2, with 7 bases that match TRBD1. This CDR3 is built from 15 residues. The germline CDR1 and CDR2 sequences are KGHSH and LQKENI. Unmatched junction bases numbered 10, after V lost 2 bases and J lost 7 bases. In nucleotides, the CDR3 is TGTGCCAGCTCACCATCCGACAGGGTGGGAGGTGGCTACACCTTC. Translating gives CASSPSDRVGGGYTF.